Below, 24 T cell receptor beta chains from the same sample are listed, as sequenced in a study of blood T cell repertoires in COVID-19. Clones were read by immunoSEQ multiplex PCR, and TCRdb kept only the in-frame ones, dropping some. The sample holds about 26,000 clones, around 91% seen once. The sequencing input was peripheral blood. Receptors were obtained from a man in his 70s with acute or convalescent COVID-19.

The CDR3: CASSLVNSGANVLTF. The CDR3 bases are TGTGCCAGCAGCTTAGTTAACTCTGGGGCCAACGTCCTGACTTTC. The chain links TRBV7-9 to TRBJ2-6; D not resolved. The CDR3 totals 15 residues. Germline CDR1 reads SEHNR; CDR2 reads FQNEAQ (reference sequence). The germline V and J ends were trimmed by 1 base and 0 bases, with 4 bases remaining between them.

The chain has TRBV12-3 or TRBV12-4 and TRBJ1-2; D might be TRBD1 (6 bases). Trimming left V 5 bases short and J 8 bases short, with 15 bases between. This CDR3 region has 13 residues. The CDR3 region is CASSTAGGRGYTF. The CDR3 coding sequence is TGTGCCAGCAGTACCGCGGGGGGCAGGGGCTACACCTTC.

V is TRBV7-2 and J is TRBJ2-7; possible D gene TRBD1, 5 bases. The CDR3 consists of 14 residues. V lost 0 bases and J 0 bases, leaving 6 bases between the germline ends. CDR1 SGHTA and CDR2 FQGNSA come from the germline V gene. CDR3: CASSLATGSYEQYF. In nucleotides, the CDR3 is TGTGCCAGCAGCTTAGCAACAGGCTCCTACGAGCAGTACTTC.

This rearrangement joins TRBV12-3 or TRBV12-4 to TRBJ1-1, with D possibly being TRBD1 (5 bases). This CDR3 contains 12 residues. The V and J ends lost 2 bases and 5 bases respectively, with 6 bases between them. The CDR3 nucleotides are TGTGCCAGCAGTTTACAGGGAACTGAAGCTTTCTTT. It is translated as CASSLQGTEAFF.

CDR3 nucleotides: TGCGCCAGCAGAGCCGGGACTCCAGACAATGAGCAGTTCTTC. Protein sequence: CASRAGTPDNEQFF. This rearrangement joins TRBV5-1 to TRBJ2-1; possibly TRBD2 for D (6 bases). The germline CDR1 and CDR2 sequences are SGHRS and YFSETQ. V was trimmed by 5 bases and J by 5 bases, leaving 14 bases between them. This CDR3 has 14 amino acids.

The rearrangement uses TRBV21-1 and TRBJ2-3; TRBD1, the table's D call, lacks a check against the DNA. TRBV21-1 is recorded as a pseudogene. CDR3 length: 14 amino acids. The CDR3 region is CASSEDQKGDTQYF. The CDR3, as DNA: TGTGCCAGCAGCGAAGACCAGAAGGGGGATACGCAGTATTTT.

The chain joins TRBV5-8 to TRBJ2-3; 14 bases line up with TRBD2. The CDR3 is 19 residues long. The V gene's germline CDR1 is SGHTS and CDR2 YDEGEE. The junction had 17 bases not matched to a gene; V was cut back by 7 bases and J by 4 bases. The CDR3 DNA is TGTGCCAGCCGCAAAGGACTAGCGGGAGGCCTGGGAAGGGCAGATACGCAGTATTTT. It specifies CASRKGLAGGLGRADTQYF. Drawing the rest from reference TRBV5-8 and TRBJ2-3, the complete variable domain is EAGVTQSPTHLIKTRGQQATLRCSPISGHTSVYWYQQALGLGLQFLLWYDEGEERNRGNFPPRFSGRQFPNYSSELNVNALELEDSALYLCASRKGLAGGLGRADTQYFGPGTRLTVL.

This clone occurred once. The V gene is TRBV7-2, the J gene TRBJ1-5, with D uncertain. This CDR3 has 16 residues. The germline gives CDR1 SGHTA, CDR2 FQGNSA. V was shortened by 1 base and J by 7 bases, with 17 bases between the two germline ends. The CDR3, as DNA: TGTGCCAGCAGCTTAGGAGGCAACACAGCGGGGCAGCCCCAGCATTTT. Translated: CASSLGGNTAGQPQHF.

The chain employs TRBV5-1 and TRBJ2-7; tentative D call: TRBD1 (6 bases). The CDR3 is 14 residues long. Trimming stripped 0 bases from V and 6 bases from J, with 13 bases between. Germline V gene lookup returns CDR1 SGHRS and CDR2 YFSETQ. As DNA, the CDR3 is TGCGCCAGCAGCTTGGGGCCAGGGGCGGGCGAGCAGTACTTC. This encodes CASSLGPGAGEQYF.

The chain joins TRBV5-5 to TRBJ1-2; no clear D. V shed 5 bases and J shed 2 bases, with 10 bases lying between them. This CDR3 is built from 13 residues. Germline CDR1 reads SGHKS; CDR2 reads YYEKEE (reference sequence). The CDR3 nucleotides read TGTGCCAGCAGAAAATCGGAGAACTATGGCTACACCTTC. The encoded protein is CASRKSENYGYTF.

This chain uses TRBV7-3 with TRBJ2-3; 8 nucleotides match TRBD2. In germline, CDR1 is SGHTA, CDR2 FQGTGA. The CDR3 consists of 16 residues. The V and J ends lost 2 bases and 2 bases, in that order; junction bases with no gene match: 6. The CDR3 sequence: CASSLVLADNTDTQYF. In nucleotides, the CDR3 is TGTGCCAGCAGCTTAGTACTAGCGGACAACACAGATACGCAGTATTTT.

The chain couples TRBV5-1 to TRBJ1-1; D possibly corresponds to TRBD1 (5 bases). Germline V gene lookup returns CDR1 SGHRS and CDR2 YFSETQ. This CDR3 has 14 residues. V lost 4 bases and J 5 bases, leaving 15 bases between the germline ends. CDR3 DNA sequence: TGCGCCAGCAGCGAAGGGGACTGGGGTACTGAAGCTTTCTTT. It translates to CASSEGDWGTEAFF.

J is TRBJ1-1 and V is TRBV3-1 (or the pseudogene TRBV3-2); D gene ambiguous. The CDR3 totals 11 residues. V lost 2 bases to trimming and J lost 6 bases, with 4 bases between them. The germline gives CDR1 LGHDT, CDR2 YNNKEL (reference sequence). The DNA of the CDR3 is TGTGCCAGCAGCCAACAGGCTGAAGCTTTCTTT. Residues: CASSQQAEAFF.

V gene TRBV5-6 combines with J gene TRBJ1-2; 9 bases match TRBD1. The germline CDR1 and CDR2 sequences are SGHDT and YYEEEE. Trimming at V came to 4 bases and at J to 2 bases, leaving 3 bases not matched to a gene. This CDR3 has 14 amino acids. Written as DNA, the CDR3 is TGTGCCAGCAGCCCGGGACAGGGAAACTATGGCTACACCTTC. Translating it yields CASSPGQGNYGYTF.

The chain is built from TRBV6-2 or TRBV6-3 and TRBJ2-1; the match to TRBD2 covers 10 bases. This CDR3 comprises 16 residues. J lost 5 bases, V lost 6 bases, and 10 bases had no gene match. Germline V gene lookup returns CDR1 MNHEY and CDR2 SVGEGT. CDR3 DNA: TGTGCCAGCAGCCTACGGGCTAGCGGGAGAAACAATGAGCAGTTCTTC. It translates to CASSLRASGRNNEQFF.

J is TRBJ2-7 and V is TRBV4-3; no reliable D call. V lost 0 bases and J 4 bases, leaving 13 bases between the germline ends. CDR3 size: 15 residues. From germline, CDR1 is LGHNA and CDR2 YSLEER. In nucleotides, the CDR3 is TGCGCCAGCAGCCAAGATGTTACAGCTACTTACGAGCAGTACTTC. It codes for CASSQDVTATYEQYF.

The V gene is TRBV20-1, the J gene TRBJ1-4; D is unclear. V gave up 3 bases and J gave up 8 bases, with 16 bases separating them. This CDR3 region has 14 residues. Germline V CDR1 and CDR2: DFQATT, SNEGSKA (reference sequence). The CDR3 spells CSASTSEGGEKLFF. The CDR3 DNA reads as TGCAGTGCTAGTACTAGCGAGGGTGGGGAAAAACTGTTTTTT.

CDR3 nucleotides: TGTGCCAGCAGCTTCCGACTAGCGGGAGGGGACGAGCAGTTCTTC. It is translated as CASSFRLAGGDEQFF. The V call is TRBV7-9, the J call TRBJ2-1; 14 bases are shared with TRBD2. Unmatched junction bases numbered 5, after V lost 3 bases and J lost 10 bases. The CDR3 spans 15 residues. Germline V gene sequence: CDR1 SEHNR, CDR2 FQNEAQ (reference sequence).

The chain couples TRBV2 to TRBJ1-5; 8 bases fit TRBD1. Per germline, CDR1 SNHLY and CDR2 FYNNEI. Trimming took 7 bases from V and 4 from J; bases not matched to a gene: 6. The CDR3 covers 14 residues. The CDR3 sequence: CASTPDRENQPQHF. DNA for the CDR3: TGTGCCAGCACGCCGGACAGGGAAAATCAGCCCCAGCATTTT.

The CDR3 protein is CASSYPLDRLNEQFF. Here the CDR3 DNA reads TGTGCCAGCAGTTACCCCCTGGACAGGCTCAATGAGCAGTTCTTC. This sequence joins TRBV6-2 or TRBV6-3 and TRBJ2-1; 7 bases are shared with TRBD1. CDR3 size: 15 residues. CDR1 is MNHEY and CDR2 is SVGEGT in the germline V gene. J lost 6 bases, V lost 2 bases, and 7 bases had no gene match.

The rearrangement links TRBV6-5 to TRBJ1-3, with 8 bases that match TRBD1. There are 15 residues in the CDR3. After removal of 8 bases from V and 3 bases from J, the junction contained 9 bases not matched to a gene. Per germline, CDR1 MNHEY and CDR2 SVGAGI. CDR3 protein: CASHPSGGNGNTIYF. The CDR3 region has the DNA TGTGCCAGCCACCCCTCAGGGGGCAATGGAAACACCATATATTTT.

The CDR3 loop reads CASSQGQFTTYEQYF. CDR3 bases: TGTGCCAGCAGTCAGGGACAGTTTACTACCTACGAGCAGTACTTC. The genes are TRBV2 and TRBJ2-7; 7 bases map to TRBD1. Germline lookup yields CDR1 SNHLY and CDR2 FYNNEI. The CDR3 spans 15 residues. Germline trimming cut 5 bases from V and 2 bases from J; bases unmatched to any gene: 9.

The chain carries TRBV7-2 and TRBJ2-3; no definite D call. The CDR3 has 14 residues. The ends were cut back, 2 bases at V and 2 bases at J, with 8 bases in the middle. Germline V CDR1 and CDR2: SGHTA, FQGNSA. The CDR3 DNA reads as TGTGCCAGCAGCTTAATGGGCACCACAGATACGCAGTATTTT. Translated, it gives CASSLMGTTDTQYF.

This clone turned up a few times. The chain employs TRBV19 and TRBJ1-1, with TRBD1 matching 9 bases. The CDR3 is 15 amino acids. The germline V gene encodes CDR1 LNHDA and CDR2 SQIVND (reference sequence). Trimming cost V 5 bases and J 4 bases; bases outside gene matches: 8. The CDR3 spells CASSPRSTGGTEAFF. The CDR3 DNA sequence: TGTGCCAGTAGTCCTCGTTCGACAGGGGGCACTGAAGCTTTCTTT.